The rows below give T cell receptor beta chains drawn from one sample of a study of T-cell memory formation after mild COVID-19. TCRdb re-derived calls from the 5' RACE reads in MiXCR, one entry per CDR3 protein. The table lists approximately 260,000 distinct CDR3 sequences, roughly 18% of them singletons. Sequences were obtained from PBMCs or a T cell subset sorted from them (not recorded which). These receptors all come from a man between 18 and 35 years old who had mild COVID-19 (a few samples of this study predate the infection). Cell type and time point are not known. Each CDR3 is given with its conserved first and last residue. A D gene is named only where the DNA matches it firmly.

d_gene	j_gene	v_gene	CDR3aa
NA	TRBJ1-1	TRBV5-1	CASSLENSEAFF
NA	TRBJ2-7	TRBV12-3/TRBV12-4	CASSRQGGTYEQYF
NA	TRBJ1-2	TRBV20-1	CSARESAATGYTF
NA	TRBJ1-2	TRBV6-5	CASSYSSKNYGYTF
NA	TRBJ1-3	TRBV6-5	CASSRGQYSGNTIYF
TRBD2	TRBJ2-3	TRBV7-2	CASSLTSGVGDTQYF
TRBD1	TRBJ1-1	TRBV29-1	CSVDRGTEAFF
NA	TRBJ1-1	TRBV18	CASSPGGGSPEAFF
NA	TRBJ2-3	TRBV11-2	CASSFGPRGTDTQYF
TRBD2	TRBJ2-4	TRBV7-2	CASSQRGGIQYF
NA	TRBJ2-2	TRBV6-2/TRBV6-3	CASGQAGELFF
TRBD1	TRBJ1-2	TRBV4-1	CASSQDGSGQGFNYGYTF
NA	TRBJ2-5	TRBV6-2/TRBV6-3	CASSYSGPRGETQYF
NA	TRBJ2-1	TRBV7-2	CASSFGGGNEQFF
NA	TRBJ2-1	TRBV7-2	CASSFRRGGSYNEQFF
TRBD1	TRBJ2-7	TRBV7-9	CASSVTGWGLGYEQYF
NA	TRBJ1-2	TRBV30	CAWTPLGYGYTF
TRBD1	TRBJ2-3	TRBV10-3	CAISESVKPGQGADTQYF
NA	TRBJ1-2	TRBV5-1	CASSLVAQGSGYTF
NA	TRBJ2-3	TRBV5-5	CASSLLRGTDTQYF
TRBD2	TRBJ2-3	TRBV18	CASSPVASGATGDTQYF
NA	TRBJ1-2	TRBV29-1	CSAQGRINYGYTF
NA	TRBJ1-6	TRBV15	CATRPGTNSPLHF
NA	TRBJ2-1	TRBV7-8	CASSLVRGPSYNEQFF
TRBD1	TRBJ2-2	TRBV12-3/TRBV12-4	CASSFEQGANTGELFF
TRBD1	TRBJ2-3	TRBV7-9	CASRGGADTQYF
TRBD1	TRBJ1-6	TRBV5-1	CASSLTGGEAPLHF
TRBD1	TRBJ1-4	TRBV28	CAGQGGEKLFF
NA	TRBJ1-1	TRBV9	CASSRPGGSTEAFF
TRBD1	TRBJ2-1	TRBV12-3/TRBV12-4	CASSTSGTGYNEQFF
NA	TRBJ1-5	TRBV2	CASGELGQDQPQHF
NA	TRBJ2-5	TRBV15	CATIRTWGETQYF
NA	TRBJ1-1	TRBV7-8	CASSLHREQEAFF
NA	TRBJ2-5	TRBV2	CASSERAGQETQYF
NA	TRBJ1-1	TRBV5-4	CASSLEWGDGSEAFF
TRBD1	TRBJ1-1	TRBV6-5	CASSYGTGEYEAFF
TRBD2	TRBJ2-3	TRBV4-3	CASSPLERGGPDTQYF
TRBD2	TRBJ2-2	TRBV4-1	CASSFVASGTNTGELFF
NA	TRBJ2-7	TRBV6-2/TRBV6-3	CASSSRRYEQYF
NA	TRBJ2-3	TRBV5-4	CASSPRPGTDTQYF
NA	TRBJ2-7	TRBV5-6	CASSFLDGISYEQYF
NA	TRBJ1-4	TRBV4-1	CASSQVPPSEATNEKLFF
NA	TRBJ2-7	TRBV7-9	CASSSRDPPFHEQYF
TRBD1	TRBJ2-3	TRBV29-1	CSAGQGASTDTQYF
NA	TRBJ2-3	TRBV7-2	CASSLTPSDTQYF
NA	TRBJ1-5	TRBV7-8	CASSSASEPQHF
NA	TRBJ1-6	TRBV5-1	CASSTRQMGDSPLHF
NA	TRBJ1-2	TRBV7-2	CASSFESGQGGYTF
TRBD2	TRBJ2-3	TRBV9	CASSVGAGFTDTQYF
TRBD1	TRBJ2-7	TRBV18	CASSPRDRVRYEQYF
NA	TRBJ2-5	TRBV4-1	CASSQEGGGVQETQYF
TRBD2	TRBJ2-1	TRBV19	CASSIPAGGLNEQFF